These 17 T cell receptor beta chains were all obtained from the same sample, sequenced in a study of CD8 T cells in Susac syndrome. A quantity of about 0.5 to 1 ug RNA underwent reverse transcription using random hexamers. TCRdb processed the immunoSEQ multiplex PCR reads anew with MiXCR; each CDR3 protein has one entry. The sample carries about 150,000 distinct CDR3 sequences, 92% recorded once. Source material: CD4+ T cells from PBMCs. Every receptor here comes from a human donor in good health.

The chain recombines TRBV3-1 with TRBJ1-1; D gene unclear. Germline-derived CDR1 and CDR2 are LGHDT and YNNKEL (reference sequence). The CDR3 extends over 14 amino acids. Deletions cut 0 bases from V and 0 bases from J, with 5 bases between. In nucleotides, the CDR3 is TGTGCCAGCAGCCAAGACCCCCTGAACACTGAAGCTTTCTTT. It specifies CASSQDPLNTEAFF.

This chain connects TRBV24-1 to TRBJ2-6; TRBD1 or TRBD2 may be the D gene (5 bases each). Germline V gives CDR1 KGHDR, CDR2 SFDVKD. The CDR3 totals 15 residues. The V gene lost 8 bases and the J gene lost 2 bases, with 12 bases spanning the gap. CDR3 nucleotide sequence: TGTGCCACCACTTCTGGGGGACCTGGGGCCAACGTCCTGACTTTC. As protein: CATTSGGPGANVLTF.

The chain links TRBV29-1 to TRBJ1-1, with 7 bases lining up with TRBD1. Per germline, CDR1 SQVTM and CDR2 ANQGSEA. Losses at the gene ends were 3 bases for V and 5 bases for J; bases not matched to a gene: 3. The CDR3 sequence is 12 residues long. The CDR3, as DNA: TGCAGCGTTGAGTCAGGGGGGACTGAAGCTTTCTTT. Translating it yields CSVESGGTEAFF.

This sequence joins TRBV27 and TRBJ1-6; 10 positions agree with TRBD1. CDR3 length: 13 residues. Looked up from germline, CDR1 is MNHEY and CDR2 is SMNVEV (reference sequence). With V trimmed by 5 bases and J by 10 bases, 2 bases remained unmatched. CDR3: CASSGQGESPLHF. As DNA, the CDR3 is TGTGCCAGCAGTGGACAGGGGGAATCACCCCTCCACTTT.

Only a few counts were recorded for this clonotype. The genes are TRBV2 and TRBJ2-1; D gene uncertain. V was shortened by 2 bases and J by 4 bases, with 0 bases between the two germline ends. The germline V gene encodes CDR1 SNHLY and CDR2 FYNNEI. CDR3 length equals 11 residues. The CDR3 here is CASSEYNEQFF. CDR3 DNA: TGTGCCAGCAGTGAATACAATGAGCAGTTCTTC.

The chain recombines TRBV29-1 with TRBJ1-2, with 8 bases that match TRBD1. Germline V gene lookup returns CDR1 SQVTM and CDR2 ANQGSEA. Unmatched junction bases numbered 4, after V lost 7 bases and J lost 0 bases. CDR3 length: 13 amino acids. This CDR3 is CSAGQGANYGYTF. CDR3 nucleotide sequence: TGCAGCGCCGGACAGGGTGCTAACTATGGCTACACCTTC.

This chain joins TRBV7-8 and TRBJ2-5; 7 bases line up with TRBD1. Trimming took 2 bases from V and 2 from J; bases not matched to a gene: 5. The CDR3 totals 15 residues. The germline CDR1 and CDR2 sequences are SGHVS and FQNEAQ. CDR3 sequence (DNA): TGTGCCAGCAGCTTATTTAGGACAGGTCAAGAGACCCAGTACTTC. It is translated as CASSLFRTGQETQYF.

This chain connects TRBV5-4 to TRBJ1-4; 8 bases fit TRBD1. Losses at the gene ends were 5 bases for V and 3 bases for J; bases not matched to a gene: 6. CDR3 size: 15 residues. CDR1 SGHNT and CDR2 YYREEE come from the germline V gene (reference sequence). The CDR3 region is CASSFQGASNEKLFF. CDR3 sequence (DNA): TGTGCCAGCAGTTTCCAGGGGGCCTCTAATGAAAAACTGTTTTTT.

The chain uses TRBV6-1 and TRBJ1-5; D gene uncertain. CDR1 MNHNS and CDR2 SASEGT come from the germline V gene. The CDR3 loop spans 13 amino acids. Trimming took 5 bases from V and 5 from J, leaving 10 bases between them. The CDR3: CASSKWRDQPQHF. The DNA for the CDR3 is TGTGCCAGCAGTAAATGGAGGGATCAGCCCCAGCATTTT.

The V gene is TRBV10-3, the J gene TRBJ2-7; 13 nucleotides align to TRBD2. The J segment lost 3 bases and the V segment lost 5 bases, leaving 4 bases of the junction unmatched. The germline V gene encodes CDR1 ENHRY and CDR2 SYGVKD. CDR3 size: 15 residues. The CDR3 DNA is TGTGCCATCAGTCCGACTAGCGGGAGGTTCTACGAGCAGTACTTC. It codes for CAISPTSGRFYEQYF.

The gene calls are TRBV5-1 and TRBJ2-5; D tentatively reads TRBD1 or TRBD2 (7 bases each). Germline V CDR1 and CDR2: SGHRS, YFSETQ. The CDR3 contains 15 residues. V lost 4 bases to trimming and J lost 2 bases, with 15 bases between them. The CDR3 DNA reads TGCGCCAGCAGCGAGGGGGCGGGAGTACAAGAGACCCAGTACTTC. Translated: CASSEGAGVQETQYF.

This rearrangement joins TRBV10-3 to TRBJ1-2, with D possibly TRBD1 on 5 matching bases. The V end was cut by 4 bases, the J end by 9 bases, with 15 bases between. The CDR3 totals 13 residues. Germline V gene data show CDR1 as ENHRY and CDR2 as SYGVKD. CDR3 nucleotides: TGTGCCATCAGTGTAGAGGGGCGTATGCGCTACACCTTC. Protein sequence: CAISVEGRMRYTF.

The rearrangement uses TRBV28 and TRBJ1-4; D is unclear. The CDR3 has 13 amino acids. The germline V gene encodes CDR1 MDHEN and CDR2 SYDVKM. Trimming shortened V by 2 bases and J by 4 bases, and 5 bases separated the two germline ends. CDR3 sequence reads: CASSLLDNEKLFF. Written as DNA, the CDR3 is TGTGCCAGCAGTTTACTTGATAATGAAAAACTGTTTTTT.

This clonotype was picked up one time. This rearrangement joins TRBV28 to TRBJ2-6; D gene ambiguous. The V end lost 6 bases, the J end lost 0 bases, and 9 bases lay between the germline ends. CDR3 size: 15 residues. CDR1 and CDR2 from the germline V gene are MDHEN and SYDVKM. CDR3 residues: CASSTQISGANVLTF. In DNA, the CDR3 is TGTGCCAGCAGCACCCAAATCTCTGGGGCCAACGTCCTGACTTTC.

In this sample, this clonotype turned up once. The genes are TRBV29-1 and TRBJ2-2, with D perhaps matching TRBD2 (7 bases). Germline CDR1 SQVTM, CDR2 ANQGSEA. The CDR3 sequence is 14 residues long. V was trimmed by 7 bases and J by 6 bases, leaving 18 bases between them. The CDR3 region is CSGGGGRAPGELFF. DNA of the CDR3: TGCAGCGGTGGGGGGGGGCGAGCTCCCGGGGAGCTGTTTTTT.

There are a few counts of this clonotype. This chain joins TRBV20-1 and TRBJ2-7; D perhaps matches TRBD1 (5 bases). V lost 0 bases to trimming and J lost 1 base, with 16 bases between them. This CDR3 is 16 amino acids long. CDR1 is DFQATT and CDR2 is SNEGSKA in the germline V gene (reference sequence). CDR3 bases: TGCAGTGCTAGAGATATACAGGCCTCCGCTTCCTACGAGCAGTACTTC. The encoded protein is CSARDIQASASYEQYF.

The chain couples TRBV18 to TRBJ1-2; the D is unclear. This CDR3 spans 13 amino acids. V was shortened by 3 bases and J by 4 bases, with 9 bases between the two germline ends. CDR1 and CDR2 (germline): KGHSH, LQKENI. CDR3 residues: CASSPGDLYGYTF. Written as DNA, the CDR3 is TGTGCCAGCTCACCGGGCGACCTCTATGGCTACACCTTC.